The subject of this entry is one T cell receptor beta chain. What it recognizes is unknown. This entry is derived from a study of cytomegalovirus exposure and HLA in healthy donors. Study information: Counted in an early data release were roughly 81 million unique TCRs from HLA-typed donors. General study findings and limits: Donors were assumed by presence/absence analyses to have roughly uniform sequencing depth. A missense variant in DCLRE1C was later tied to TCR beta V- and J-gene trimming. 150 to 200 TCR beta chains were listed as cytomegalovirus-associated.

The PCR employed 60 Vbeta primers together with 13 Jbeta primers. The assay was immunoSEQ multiplex PCR, and TCRdb's table has in-frame clones only and misses some. The sample has some 77,000 clones, over 70% seen once. The CDR3 extends over 15 amino acids. Trimming took 6 bases from V and 5 from J; bases not matched to a gene: 7. Germline V gene data show CDR1 as LNHDA and CDR2 as SQIVND (reference sequence). Sequencing used PBMCs. The clonotype originates from a woman between 45 and 60 years old in good health and CMV-seropositive. The genes are TRBV19 and TRBJ2-5; TRBD2 matches 12 bases. The CDR3 DNA follows: TGTGCCAGTAGGGACCTAGCGGGGGGGGGTGAGACCCAGTACTTC. Translating it yields CASRDLAGGGETQYF.